The sequence of this T cell receptor beta chain was determined in a study of CD8+CD57+ T cells in acquired aplastic anemia. Across the study: Average DNA yield from sorted CD4+ and CD8+ cells was approximately 3.2 ug. General study findings and limits: The study identified twenty-nine CD8+ CDR3 sequences shared by patients and controls.

Genomic DNA templated the TCR beta VDJ and CDR3 profiling. TCRdb re-called the reads through MiXCR, storing one row per CDR3 protein. This table has 150,000 to 200,000 distinct CDR3 sequences, approximately 48% appearing once. Germline assignment: CDR1 DFQATT and CDR2 SNEGSKA (reference sequence). V shed 1 base and J shed 7 bases, with 11 bases lying between them. The CDR3 totals 12 residues. This clonotype came up many times. What it binds is not known. The sequenced patients had an expansion of CD8+CD57+ cells seen by flow cytometry. The patients, all of them, had severe acquired aplastic anemia. None of the patients had been given any therapy when their blood was sampled.

The sequenced sample consisted of sorted CD4+, CD8+, or CD8+CD57+ T cells (not recorded which) from PBMCs. The source is a human donor with aplastic anemia. This rearrangement joins TRBV20-1 to TRBJ2-7, with D hard to call. CDR3 coding DNA: TGCAGTGCTAGAGGGGTAAATGTGGAGCAGTACTTC. Protein sequence: CSARGVNVEQYF.